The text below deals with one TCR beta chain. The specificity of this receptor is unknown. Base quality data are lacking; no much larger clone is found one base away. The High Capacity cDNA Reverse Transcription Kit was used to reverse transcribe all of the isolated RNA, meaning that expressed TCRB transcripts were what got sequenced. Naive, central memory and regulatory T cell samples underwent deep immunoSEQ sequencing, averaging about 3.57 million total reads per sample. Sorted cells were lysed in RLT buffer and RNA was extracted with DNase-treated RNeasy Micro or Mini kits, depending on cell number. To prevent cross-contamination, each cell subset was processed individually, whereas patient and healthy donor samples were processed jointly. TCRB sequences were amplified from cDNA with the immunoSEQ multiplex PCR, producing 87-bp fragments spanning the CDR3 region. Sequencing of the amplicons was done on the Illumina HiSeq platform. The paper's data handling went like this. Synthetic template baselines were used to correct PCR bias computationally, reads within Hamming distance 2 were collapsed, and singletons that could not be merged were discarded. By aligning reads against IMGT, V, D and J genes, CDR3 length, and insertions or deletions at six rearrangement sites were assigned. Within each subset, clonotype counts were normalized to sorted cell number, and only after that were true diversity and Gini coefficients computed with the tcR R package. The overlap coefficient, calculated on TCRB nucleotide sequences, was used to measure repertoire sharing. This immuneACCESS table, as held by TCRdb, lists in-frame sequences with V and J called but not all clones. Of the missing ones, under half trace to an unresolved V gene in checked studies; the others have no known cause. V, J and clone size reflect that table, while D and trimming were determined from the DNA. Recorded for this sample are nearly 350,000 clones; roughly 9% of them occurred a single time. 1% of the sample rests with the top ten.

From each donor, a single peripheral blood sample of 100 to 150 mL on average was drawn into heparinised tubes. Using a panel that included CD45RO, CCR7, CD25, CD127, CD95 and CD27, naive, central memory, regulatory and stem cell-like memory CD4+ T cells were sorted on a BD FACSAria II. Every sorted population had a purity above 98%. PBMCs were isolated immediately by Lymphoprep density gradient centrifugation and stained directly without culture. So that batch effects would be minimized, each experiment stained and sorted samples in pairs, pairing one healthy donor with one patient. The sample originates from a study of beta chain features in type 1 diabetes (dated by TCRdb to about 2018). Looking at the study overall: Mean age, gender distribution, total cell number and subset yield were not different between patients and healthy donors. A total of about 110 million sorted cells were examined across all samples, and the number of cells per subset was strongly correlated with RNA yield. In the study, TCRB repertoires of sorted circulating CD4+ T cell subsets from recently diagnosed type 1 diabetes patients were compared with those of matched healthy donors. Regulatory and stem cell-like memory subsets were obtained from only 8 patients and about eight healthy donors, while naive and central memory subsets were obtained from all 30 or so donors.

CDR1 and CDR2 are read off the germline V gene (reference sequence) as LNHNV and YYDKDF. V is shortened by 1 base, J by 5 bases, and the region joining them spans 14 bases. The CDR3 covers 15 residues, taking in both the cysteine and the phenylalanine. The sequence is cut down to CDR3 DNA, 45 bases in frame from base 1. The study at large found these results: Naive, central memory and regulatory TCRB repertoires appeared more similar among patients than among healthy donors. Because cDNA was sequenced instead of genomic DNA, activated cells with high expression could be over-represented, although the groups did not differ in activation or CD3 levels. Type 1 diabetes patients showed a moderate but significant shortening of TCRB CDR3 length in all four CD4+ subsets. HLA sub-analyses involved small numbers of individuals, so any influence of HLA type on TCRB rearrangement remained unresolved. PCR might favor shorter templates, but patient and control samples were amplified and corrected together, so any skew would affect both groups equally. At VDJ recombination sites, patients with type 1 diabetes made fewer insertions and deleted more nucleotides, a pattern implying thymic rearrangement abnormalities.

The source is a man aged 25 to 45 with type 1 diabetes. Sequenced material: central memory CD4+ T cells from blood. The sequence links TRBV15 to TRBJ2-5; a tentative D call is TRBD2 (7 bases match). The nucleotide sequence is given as TGTGCCACCAGCAGAGGAGGAGGGGGAGGGGAGACCCAGTACTTC. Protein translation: CATSRGGGGGETQYF.